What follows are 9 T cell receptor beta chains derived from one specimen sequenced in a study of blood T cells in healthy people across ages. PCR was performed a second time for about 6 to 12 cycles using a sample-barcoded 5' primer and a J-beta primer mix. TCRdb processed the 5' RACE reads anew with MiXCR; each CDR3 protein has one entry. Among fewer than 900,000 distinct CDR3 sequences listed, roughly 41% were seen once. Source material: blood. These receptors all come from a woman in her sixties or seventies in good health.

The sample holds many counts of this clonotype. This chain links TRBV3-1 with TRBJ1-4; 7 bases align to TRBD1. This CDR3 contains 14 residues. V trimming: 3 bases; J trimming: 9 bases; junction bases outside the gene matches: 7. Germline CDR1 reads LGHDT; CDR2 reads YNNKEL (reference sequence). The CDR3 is CASSQFGTEQKLFF. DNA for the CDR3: TGTGCCAGCAGCCAGTTCGGGACAGAGCAAAAACTGTTTTTT.

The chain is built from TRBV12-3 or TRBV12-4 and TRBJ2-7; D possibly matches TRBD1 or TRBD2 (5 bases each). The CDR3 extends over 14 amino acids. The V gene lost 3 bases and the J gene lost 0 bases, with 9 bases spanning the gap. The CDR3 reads CASSLGVASYEQYF. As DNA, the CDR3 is TGTGCCAGCAGTTTGGGGGTGGCCTCCTACGAGCAGTACTTC.

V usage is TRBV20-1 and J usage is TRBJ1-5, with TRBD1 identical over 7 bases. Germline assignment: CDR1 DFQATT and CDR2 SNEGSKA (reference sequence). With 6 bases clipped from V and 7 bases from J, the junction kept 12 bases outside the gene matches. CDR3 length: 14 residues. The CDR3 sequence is CSATNRGLGQPQHF. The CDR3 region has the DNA TGCAGTGCGACAAACAGGGGCCTTGGGCAGCCCCAGCATTTT.

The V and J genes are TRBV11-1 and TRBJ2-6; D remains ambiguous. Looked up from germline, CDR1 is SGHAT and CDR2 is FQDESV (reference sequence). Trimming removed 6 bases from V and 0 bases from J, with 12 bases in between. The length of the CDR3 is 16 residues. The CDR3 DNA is TGTGCCAGCAGACTCGATCCCTCCTCTGGGGCCAACGTCCTGACTTTC. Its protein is CASRLDPSSGANVLTF. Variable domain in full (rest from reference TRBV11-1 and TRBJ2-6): EAEVAQSPRYKITEKSQAVAFWCDPISGHATLYWYRQILGQGPELLVQFQDESVVDDSQLPKDRFSAERLKGVDSTLKIQPAELGDSAMYLCASRLDPSSGANVLTFGAGSRLTVL.

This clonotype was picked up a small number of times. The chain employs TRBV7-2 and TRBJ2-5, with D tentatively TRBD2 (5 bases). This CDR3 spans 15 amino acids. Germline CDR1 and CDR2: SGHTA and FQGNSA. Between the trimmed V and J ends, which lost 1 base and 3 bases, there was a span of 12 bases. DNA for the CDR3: TGTGCCAGCAGCTTAGTACTAACGGGGAAAGAGACCCAGTACTTC. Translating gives CASSLVLTGKETQYF.

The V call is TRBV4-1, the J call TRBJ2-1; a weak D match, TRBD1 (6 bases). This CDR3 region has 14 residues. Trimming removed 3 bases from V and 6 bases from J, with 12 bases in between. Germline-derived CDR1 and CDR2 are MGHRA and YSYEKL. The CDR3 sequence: CASSHLTGSNEQFF. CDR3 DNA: TGCGCCAGCAGCCACCTCACAGGGTCCAATGAGCAGTTCTTC.

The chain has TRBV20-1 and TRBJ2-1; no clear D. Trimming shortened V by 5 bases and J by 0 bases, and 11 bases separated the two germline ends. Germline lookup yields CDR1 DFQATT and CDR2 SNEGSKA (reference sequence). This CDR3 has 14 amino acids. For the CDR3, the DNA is TGCAGTGCTCCACGGTTCAGCTCCTACAATGAGCAGTTCTTC. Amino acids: CSAPRFSSYNEQFF.

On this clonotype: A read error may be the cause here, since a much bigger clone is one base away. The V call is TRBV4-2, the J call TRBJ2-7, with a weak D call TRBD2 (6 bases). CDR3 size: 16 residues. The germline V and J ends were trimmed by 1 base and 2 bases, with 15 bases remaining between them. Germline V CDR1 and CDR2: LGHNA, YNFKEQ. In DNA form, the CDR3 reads TGTGCCAGCAGCCAAGCATCCAGCGGGTCCGCCTACGAGCAGTACTTC. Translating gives CASSQASSGSAYEQYF.

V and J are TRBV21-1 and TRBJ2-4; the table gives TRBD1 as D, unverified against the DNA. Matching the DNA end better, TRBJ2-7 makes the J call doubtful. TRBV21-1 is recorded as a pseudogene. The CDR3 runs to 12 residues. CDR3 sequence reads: CASSFKGVEQYF. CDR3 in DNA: TGTGCCAGCAGCTTTAAGGGGGTCGAGCAGTACTTC.